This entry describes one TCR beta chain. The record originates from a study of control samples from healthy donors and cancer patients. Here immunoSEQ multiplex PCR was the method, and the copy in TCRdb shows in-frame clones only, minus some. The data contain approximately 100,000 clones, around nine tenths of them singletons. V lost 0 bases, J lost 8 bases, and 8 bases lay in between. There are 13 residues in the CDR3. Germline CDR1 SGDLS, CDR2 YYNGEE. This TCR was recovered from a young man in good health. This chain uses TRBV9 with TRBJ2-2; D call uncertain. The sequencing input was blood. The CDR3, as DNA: TGTGCCAGCAGCGTAGCTGGGGTGGGGGAGCTGTTTTTT. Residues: CASSVAGVGELFF.